Sequencing of this T cell receptor (beta chain) was carried out in a study of cytomegalovirus exposure and HLA in healthy donors. Study-level information: Earlier, some 170 million T cells were analyzed, and 95 million to 140 million unique TCR beta sequences were found among them.

Of note for this clone: Its antigen is not identified.

The PCR employed 60 Vbeta primers together with 13 Jbeta primers. Assay used: immunoSEQ multiplex PCR; TCRdb lists only in-frame clones, some missing. Of around 160,000 clones listed, roughly 88% are singletons. Study observations and caveats: Donors were assumed by presence/absence analyses to have roughly uniform sequencing depth. Through in vitro validation, three CMV-associated chains were shown to be specific for CMV antigens.

Sequences were obtained from PBMCs. This TCR derives from a man aged 18 to 29 in good health and CMV-seropositive.

Here the CDR3 reads CASSRTSGTYEQYF. CDR3 DNA: TGTGCCAGCAGCCGGACTAGCGGGACCTACGAGCAGTACTTC. This chain links TRBV6-5 with TRBJ2-5, with 12 bases fitting TRBD2. Near its end, the DNA agrees better with TRBJ2-7, so the J call may be wrong. The CDR3 covers 14 residues. CDR1 MNHEY and CDR2 SVGAGI come from the germline V gene.